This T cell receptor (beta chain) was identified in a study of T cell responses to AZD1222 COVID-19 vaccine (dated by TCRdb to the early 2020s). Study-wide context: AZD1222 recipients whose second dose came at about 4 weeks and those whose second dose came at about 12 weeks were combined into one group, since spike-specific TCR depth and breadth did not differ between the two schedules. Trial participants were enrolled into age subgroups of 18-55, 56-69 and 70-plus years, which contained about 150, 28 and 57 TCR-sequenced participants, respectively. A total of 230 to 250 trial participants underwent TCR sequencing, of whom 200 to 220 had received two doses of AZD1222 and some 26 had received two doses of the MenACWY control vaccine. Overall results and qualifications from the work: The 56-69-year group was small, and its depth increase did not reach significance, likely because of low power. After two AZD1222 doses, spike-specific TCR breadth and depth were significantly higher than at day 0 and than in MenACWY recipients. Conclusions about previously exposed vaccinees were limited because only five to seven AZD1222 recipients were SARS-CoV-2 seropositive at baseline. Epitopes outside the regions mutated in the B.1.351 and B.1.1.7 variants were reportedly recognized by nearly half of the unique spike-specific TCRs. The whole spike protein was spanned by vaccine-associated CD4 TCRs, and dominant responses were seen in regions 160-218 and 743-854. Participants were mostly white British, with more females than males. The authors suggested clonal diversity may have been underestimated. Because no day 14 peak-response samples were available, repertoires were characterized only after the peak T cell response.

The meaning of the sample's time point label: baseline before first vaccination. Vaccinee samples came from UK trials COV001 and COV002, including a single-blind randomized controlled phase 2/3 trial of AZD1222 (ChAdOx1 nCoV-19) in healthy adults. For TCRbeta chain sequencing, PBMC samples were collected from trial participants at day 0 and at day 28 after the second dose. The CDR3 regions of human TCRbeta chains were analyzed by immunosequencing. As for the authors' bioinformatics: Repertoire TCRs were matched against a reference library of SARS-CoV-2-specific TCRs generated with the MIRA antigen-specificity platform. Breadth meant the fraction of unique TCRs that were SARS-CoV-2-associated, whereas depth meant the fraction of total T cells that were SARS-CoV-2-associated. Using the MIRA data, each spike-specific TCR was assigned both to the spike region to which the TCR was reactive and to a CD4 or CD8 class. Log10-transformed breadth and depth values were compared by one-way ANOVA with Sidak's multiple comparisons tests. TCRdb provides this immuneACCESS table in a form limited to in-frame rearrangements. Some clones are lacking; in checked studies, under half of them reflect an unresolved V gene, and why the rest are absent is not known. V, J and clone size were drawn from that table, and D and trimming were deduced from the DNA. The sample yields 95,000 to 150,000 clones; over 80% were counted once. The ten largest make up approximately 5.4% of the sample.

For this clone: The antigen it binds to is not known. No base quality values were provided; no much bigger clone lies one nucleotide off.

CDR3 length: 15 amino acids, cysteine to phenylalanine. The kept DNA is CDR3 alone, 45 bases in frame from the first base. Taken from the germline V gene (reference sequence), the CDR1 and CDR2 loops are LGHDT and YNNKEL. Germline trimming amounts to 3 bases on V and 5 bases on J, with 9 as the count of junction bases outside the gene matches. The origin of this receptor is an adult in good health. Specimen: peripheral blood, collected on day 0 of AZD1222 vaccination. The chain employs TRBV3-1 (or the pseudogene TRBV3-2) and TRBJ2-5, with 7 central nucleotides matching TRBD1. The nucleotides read TGTGCCAGCAGCCATAGAGGGGGCGAGGTGGAGACCCAGTACTTC. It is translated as CASSHRGGEVETQYF.